The T cell receptor (beta chain) described here comes from a study of siplizumab effects on memory and regulatory T cells. As concerns this clone: No antigen is known for it.

This CDR3 has 13 residues. V shed 4 bases and J shed 0 bases, with 7 bases lying between them. The V gene's germline CDR1 is SGHRS and CDR2 YFSETQ. Each sample yielded roughly 92,000 assayed TCR templates. Profiled with immunoSEQ multiplex PCR; TCRdb holds only in-frame clones, not every one. The table records 85,000 to 130,000 clones, approximately 90% of them present only once. Study-level points and caveats: Whether the proliferating Tregs (from siplizumab cultures) were suppressive was not confirmed. Naive versus memory phenotype went unassigned for roughly 75-96% of proliferating CD4+ or CD8+ clones. Controls showed an average of approximately 27% Treg-derived mappable alloreactive CD4+ clones, while siplizumab showed about 69%.

Material: Tregs sorted from blood. The chain recombines TRBV5-1 with TRBJ1-1, with D tentatively TRBD1 (6 bases). The clonotype comes from a human donor in good health. The CDR3 reads CASSQGMNTEAFF. CDR3 in DNA: TGCGCCAGCAGCCAGGGGATGAACACTGAAGCTTTCTTT.